The T cell receptor (beta chain) under discussion was sequenced for a study of shared clonotypes between healthy human individuals. Each PCR replicate from the sorted subsets contained around 0.2 ug DNA, which is 25,000 to 30,000 T cell genomes. Sequencing was performed with immunoSEQ multiplex PCR; in TCRdb, only in-frame clones are kept and a portion is missing. This table has roughly 2.6 million clones, around nine tenths appearing once. V lost 3 bases and J lost 4, with 9 bases in between. Germline CDR1 reads GTSNPN; CDR2 reads SVGIG (reference sequence). The CDR3 spans 12 residues. The rearrangement links TRBV30 to TRBJ1-1; D is ambiguous. Input material: naive CD4+ T cells sorted from blood. Regarding subset: CD45RA+ positively selected. This receptor was taken from a man between 18 and 35 years old in good health. The chain's CDR3 is CAWSSSGTEAFF. The CDR3 DNA is TGTGCCTGGAGCTCTTCGGGCACTGAAGCTTTCTTT.